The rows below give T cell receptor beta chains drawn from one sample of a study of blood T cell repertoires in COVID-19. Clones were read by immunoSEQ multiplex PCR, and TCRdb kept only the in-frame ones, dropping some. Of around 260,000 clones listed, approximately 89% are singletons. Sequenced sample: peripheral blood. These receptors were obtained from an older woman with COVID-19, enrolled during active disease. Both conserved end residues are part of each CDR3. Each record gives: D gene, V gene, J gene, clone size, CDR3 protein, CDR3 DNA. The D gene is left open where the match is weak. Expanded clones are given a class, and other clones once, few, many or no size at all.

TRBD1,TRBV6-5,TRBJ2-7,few,CASSRGQAYEQYF,TGTGCCAGCAGCCGTGGACAGGCCTACGAGCAGTACTTC
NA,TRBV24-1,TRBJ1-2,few,CATSDPGSGYTF,TGTGCCACCAGTGACCCAGGGTCCGGCTACACCTTC
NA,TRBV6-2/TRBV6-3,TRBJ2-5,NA,CASSYSGGTIQETQYF,TGTGCCAGCAGTTACTCTGGCGGGACGATACAAGAGACCCAGTACTTC
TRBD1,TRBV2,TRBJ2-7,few,CAVGRDRGPYEQYF,TGTGCAGTAGGCCGGGACAGGGGGCCCTACGAGCAGTACTTC
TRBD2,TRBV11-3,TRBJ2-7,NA,CASSLKREWSYEQYF,TGTGCCAGCAGCCTCAAGCGGGAGTGGTCCTACGAGCAGTACTTC
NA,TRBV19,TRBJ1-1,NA,CATRDKVNTEAFF,TGTGCCACCAGGGACAAAGTGAACACTGAAGCTTTCTTT
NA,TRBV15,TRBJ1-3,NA,CATSSDTGNTIYF,TGTGCCACCAGCAGCGACACTGGAAACACCATATATTTT
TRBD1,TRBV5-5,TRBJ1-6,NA,CASSRTGEFSPLHF,TGTGCCAGCAGCCGGACAGGAGAGTTCTCACCCCTCCACTTT
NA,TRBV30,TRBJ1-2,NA,CAWDRDKGYGYTF,TGTGCCTGGGATCGGGACAAGGGCTATGGCTACACCTTC
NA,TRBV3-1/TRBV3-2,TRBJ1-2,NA,CASSLRDPGTRGYTF,TGTGCCAGCAGCCTGCGGGACCCTGGAACGAGGGGCTACACCTTC
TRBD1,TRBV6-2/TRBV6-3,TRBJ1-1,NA,CASSDSGTGRTEAFF,TGTGCCAGCAGTGATTCCGGGACAGGGCGAACTGAAGCTTTCTTT
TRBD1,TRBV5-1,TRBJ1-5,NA,CASSLGGGSNQPQHF,TGCGCCAGCAGCTTGGGAGGGGGCAGCAATCAGCCCCAGCATTTT
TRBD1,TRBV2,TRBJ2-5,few,CASTRTGPETQYF,TGTGCCAGCACCCGGACAGGGCCTGAGACCCAGTACTTC
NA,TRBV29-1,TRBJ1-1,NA,CSGLDSKAFF,TGCAGCGGATTGGACAGTAAAGCTTTCTTT
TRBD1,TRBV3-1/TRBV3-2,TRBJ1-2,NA,CASSIQGNYGYTF,TGTGCCAGCAGCATACAGGGGAACTATGGCTACACCTTC
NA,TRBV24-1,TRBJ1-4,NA,CATSDLVLQGRAAKLFF,TGTGCCACCAGTGATTTGGTTTTGCAGGGGAGGGCTGCCAAACTGTTTTTT
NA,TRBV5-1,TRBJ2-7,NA,CASSSHSSYEQYF,TGCGCCAGCAGCTCCCATAGCTCCTACGAGCAGTACTTC
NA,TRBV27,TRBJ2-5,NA,CASSMTRQTQETQYF,TGTGCCAGCAGCATGACGAGACAGACCCAAGAGACCCAGTACTTC
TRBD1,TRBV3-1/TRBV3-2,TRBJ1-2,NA,CASSTGGGGYTF,TGTGCCAGCAGTACAGGGGGCGGTGGCTACACCTTC
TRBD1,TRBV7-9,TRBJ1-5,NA,CASGQSGGRNQPQHF,TGTGCCAGCGGACAGTCAGGGGGACGGAATCAGCCCCAGCATTTT
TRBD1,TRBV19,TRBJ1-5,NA,CASSPGGPQPQHF,TGTGCCAGTAGCCCAGGGGGACCCCAGCCCCAGCATTTT
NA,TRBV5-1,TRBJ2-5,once,CASSLLREGAETQYF,TGCGCCAGCAGCTTGCTTCGGGAGGGGGCAGAGACCCAGTACTTC
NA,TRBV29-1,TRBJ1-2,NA,CSVNTGNYGYTF,TGCAGCGTAAATACAGGGAACTATGGCTACACCTTC
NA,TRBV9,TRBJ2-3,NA,CASSVFWTSDTQYF,TGTGCCAGCAGCGTTTTTTGGACTTCAGATACGCAGTATTTT
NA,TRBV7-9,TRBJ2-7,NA,CASSLSRGAYSYEQYF,TGTGCCAGCAGCTTATCTCGGGGGGCCTATTCCTACGAGCAGTACTTC
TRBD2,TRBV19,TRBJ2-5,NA,CASTRTSGVLETQYF,TGTGCCAGTACTAGGACTAGCGGGGTGCTGGAGACCCAGTACTTC
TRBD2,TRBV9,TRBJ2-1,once,CASSVTGTSLVHEQFF,TGTGCCAGCAGCGTTACCGGGACTAGCCTGGTGCATGAGCAGTTCTTC
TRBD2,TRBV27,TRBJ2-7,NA,CASSPGLAGVEQYF,TGTGCCAGCAGTCCGGGACTAGCGGGAGTTGAGCAGTACTTC
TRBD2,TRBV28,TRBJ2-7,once,CASIRRLAGGMGEQYF,TGTGCCAGCATACGAAGACTAGCGGGAGGGATGGGGGAGCAGTACTTC
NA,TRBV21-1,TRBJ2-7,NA,CASRTNCPSGSLFYEQYF,TGTGCCAGCAGGACTAACTGTCCTAGCGGGAGTCTCTTTTACGAGCAGTACTTC
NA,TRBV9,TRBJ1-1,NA,CASSVILGLNTEAFF,TGTGCCAGCAGCGTAATATTGGGCTTGAACACTGAAGCTTTCTTT
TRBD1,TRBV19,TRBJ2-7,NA,CASSITGGTSYEQYF,TGTGCCAGTAGTATTACAGGGGGCACCTCCTACGAGCAGTACTTC
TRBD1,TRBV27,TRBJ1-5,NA,CASRTQGASNQPQHF,TGTGCCAGCAGAACACAGGGGGCTAGCAATCAGCCCCAGCATTTT
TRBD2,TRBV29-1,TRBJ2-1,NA,CSVEGGSEQFF,TGCAGCGTTGAGGGGGGGAGTGAGCAGTTCTTC
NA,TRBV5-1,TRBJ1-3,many,CASSLGRDSTGNTIYF,TGCGCCAGCAGCTTGGGGAGGGACTCGACAGGAAACACCATATATTTT